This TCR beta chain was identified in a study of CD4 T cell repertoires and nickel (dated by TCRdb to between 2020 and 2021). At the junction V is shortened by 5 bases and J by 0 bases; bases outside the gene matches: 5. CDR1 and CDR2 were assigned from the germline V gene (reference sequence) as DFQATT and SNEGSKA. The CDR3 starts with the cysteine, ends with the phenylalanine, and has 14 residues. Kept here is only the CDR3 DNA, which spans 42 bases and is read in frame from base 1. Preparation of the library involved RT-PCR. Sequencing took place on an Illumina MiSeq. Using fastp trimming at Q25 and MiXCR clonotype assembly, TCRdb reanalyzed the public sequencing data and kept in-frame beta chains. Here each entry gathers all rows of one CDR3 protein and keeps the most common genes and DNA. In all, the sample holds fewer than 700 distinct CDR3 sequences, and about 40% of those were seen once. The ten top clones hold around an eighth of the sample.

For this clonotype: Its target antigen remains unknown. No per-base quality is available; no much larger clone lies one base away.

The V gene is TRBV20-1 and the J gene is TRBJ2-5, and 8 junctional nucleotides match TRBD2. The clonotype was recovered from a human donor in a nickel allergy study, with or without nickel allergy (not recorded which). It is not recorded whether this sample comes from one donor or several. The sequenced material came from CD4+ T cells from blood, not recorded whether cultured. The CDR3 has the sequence CSARSGANQETQYF. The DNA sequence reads TGCAGTGCTCGTAGCGGGGCCAACCAAGAGACCCAGTACTTC.